The sequence of this TCR beta chain was determined in a study of blood T cell repertoires in COVID-19. For the study at large: Whether acute or convalescent, the COVID-19 samples came from the United States, Italy and Spain.

Germline V lookup: CDR1 SGHRS, CDR2 YFSETQ. J was trimmed by 8 bases and V by 4 bases; bases with no gene match: 11. The CDR3 consists of 15 residues. Patients from Seattle were sampled longitudinally, starting during active infection. As processed by the authors: Reference gene primer amplification yielded estimated nucleated cell counts. Sequencing was performed with immunoSEQ multiplex PCR; in TCRdb, only in-frame clones are kept and a portion is missing. V, J and clone size derive from that table, while D and trimming were established from the DNA sequence. This sample has fewer than 300,000 clones, with approximately 91% found just once.

This chain joins TRBV5-1 and TRBJ1-4; 7 nucleotides line up with TRBD1. The sequenced sample was peripheral blood. This receptor was taken from a woman aged 30 to 39 with COVID-19, enrolled during active disease. As DNA, the CDR3 is TGCGCCAGCAGCGAACACGGGGACAGTGACGAAAAACTGTTTTTT. Residues: CASSEHGDSDEKLFF.